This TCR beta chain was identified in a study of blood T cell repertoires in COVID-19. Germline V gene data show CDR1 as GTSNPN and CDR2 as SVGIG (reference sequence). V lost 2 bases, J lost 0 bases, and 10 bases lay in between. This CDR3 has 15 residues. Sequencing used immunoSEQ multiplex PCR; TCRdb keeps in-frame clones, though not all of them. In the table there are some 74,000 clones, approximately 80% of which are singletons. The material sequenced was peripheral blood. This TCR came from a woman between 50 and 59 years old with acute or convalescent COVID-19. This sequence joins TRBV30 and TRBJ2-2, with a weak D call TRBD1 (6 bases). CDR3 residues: CAWSPGQTNTGELFF. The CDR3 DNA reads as TGTGCCTGGAGTCCAGGACAGACGAACACCGGGGAGCTGTTTTTT.